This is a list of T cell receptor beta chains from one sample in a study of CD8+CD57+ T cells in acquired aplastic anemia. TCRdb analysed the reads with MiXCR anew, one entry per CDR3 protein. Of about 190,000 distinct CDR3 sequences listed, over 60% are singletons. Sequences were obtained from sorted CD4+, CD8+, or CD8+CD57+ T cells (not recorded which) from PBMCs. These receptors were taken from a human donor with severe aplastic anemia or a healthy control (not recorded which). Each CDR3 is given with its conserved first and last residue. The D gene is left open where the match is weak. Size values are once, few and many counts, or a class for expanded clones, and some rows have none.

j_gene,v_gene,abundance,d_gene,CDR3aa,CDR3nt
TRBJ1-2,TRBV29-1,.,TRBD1,CSVEGQGGVFLLHGYTF,TGCAGCGTTGAAGGACAGGGTGGTGTTTTTTTGCTTCATGGCTACACCTTC
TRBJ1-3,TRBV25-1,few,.,CASSDSNGNTIYF,TGTGCCAGCAGTGATTCGAATGGAAACACCATATATTTT
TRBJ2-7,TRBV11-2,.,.,CASSQDPGTYEQYF,TGCGCCAGCAGCCAAGATCCTGGAACCTACGAGCAGTACTTC
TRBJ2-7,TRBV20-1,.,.,CSASTPSYEQYF,TGCAGTGCTAGCACACCCTCCTACGAGCAGTACTTC
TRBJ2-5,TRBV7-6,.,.,CASSLDSGTQETQYF,TGTGCCAGCAGCTTAGACTCCGGGACCCAAGAGACCCAGTACTTC
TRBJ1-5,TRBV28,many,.,CASSWTAGNQPQHF,TGTGCCAGCAGTTGGACAGCGGGCAATCAGCCCCAGCATTTT
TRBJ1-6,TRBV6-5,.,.,CASSYSTHRANSPLHF,TGTGCCAGCAGTTACTCGACTCACAGGGCGAATTCACCCCTCCACTTT
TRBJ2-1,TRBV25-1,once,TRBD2,CATGLAGSNEQFF,TGTGCCACTGGACTAGCGGGAAGTAATGAGCAGTTCTTC
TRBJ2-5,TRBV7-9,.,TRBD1,CASSLTGIEAQYF,TGTGCCAGCAGCTTGACAGGGATAGAGGCCCAGTACTTC
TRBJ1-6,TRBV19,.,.,CASSMGPRGDSPLHF,TGTGCCAGTAGTATGGGGCCGAGAGGGGATTCACCCCTCCACTTT